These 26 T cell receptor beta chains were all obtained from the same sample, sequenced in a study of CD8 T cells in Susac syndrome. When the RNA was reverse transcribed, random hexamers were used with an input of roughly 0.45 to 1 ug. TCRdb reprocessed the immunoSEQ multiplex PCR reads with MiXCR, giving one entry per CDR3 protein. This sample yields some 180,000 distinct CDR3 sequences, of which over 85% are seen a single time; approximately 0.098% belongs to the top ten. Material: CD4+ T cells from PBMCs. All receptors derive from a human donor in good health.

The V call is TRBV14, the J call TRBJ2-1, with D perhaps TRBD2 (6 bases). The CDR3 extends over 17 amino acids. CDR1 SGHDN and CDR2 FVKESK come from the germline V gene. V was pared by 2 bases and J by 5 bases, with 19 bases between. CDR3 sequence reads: CASSQYGAGILNNEQFF. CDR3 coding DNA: TGTGCCAGCAGCCAATATGGTGCGGGGATATTAAACAATGAGCAGTTCTTC.

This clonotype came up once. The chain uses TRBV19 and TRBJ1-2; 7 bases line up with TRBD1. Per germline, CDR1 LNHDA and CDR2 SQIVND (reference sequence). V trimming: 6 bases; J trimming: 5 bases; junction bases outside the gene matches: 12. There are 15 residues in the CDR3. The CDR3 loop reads CASRPTTGFSYGYTF. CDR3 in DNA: TGTGCCAGTAGACCCACGACAGGGTTTAGTTATGGCTACACCTTC.

CDR3 nucleotide sequence: TGTGCCTGGAACCCCGGGACGGTGAACACTGAAGCTTTCTTT. Its protein is CAWNPGTVNTEAFF. The V gene is TRBV30, the J gene TRBJ1-1; a possible D gene is TRBD1 (5 bases). The CDR3 has 14 residues. V lost 4 bases, J lost 0 bases, and 12 bases lay in between. Germline values: CDR1 GTSNPN, CDR2 SVGIG (reference sequence).

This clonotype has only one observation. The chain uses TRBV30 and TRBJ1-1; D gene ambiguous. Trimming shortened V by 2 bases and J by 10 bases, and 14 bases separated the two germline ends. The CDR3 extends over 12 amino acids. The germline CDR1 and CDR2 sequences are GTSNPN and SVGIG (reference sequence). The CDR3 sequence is CAWSPRAVGAFF. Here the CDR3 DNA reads TGTGCCTGGAGTCCGAGGGCAGTGGGAGCTTTCTTT.

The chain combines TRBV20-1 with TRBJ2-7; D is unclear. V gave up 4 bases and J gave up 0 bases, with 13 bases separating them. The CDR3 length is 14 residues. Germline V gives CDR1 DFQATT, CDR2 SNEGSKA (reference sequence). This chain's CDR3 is CSAIPGRRSYEQYF. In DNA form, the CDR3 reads TGCAGTGCTATCCCGGGCCGCCGCTCCTACGAGCAGTACTTC.

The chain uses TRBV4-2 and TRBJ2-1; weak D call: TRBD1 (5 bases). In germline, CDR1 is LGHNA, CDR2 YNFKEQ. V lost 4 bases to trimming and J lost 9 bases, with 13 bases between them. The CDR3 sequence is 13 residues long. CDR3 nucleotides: TGTGCCAGCAGCCTCATAGGGGTCCCTGAGCAGTTCTTC. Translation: CASSLIGVPEQFF.

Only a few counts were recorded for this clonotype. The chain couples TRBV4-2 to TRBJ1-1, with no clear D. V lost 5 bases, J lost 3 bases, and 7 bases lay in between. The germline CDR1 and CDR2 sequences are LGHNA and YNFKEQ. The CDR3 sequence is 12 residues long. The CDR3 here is CASSDLDTEAFF. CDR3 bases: TGTGCCAGCAGCGACCTCGACACTGAAGCTTTCTTT.

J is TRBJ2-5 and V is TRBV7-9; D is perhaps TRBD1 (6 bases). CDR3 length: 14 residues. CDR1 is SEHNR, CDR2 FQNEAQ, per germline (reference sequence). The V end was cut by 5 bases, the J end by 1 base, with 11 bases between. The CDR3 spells CASSHREFQETQYF. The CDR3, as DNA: TGTGCCAGCAGCCACAGGGAATTCCAAGAGACCCAGTACTTC.

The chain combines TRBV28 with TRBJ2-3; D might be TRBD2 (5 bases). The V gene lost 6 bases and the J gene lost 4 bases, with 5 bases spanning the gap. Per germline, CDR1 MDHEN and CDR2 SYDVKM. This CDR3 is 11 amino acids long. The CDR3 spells CASRRADTQYF. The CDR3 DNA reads TGTGCCAGCAGGCGGGCAGATACGCAGTATTTT.

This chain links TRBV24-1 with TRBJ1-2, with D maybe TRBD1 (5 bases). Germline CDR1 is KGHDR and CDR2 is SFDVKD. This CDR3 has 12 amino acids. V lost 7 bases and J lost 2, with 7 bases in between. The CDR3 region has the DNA TGTGCCACCAGGGACACGAACTATGGCTACACCTTC. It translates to CATRDTNYGYTF.

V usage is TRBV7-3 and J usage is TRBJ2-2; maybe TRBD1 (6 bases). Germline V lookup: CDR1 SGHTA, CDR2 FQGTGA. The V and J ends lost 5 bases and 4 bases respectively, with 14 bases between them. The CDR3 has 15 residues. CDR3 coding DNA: TGTGCCAGCAGCCCGAACAGGGAACCCACCGGGGAGCTGTTTTTT. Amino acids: CASSPNREPTGELFF.

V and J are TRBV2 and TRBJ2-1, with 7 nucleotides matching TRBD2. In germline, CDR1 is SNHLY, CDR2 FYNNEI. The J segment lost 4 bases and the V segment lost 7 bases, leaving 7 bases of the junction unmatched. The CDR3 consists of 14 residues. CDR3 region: CASKGTSAYNEQFF. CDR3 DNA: TGTGCCAGCAAAGGAACTAGCGCTTACAATGAGCAGTTCTTC.

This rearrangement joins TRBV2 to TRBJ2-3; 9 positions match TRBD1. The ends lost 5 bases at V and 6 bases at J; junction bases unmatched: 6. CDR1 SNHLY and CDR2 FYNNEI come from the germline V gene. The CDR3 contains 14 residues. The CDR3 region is CASSYTGGADTQYF. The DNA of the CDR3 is TGTGCCAGCAGTTATACAGGGGGCGCCGATACGCAGTATTTT.

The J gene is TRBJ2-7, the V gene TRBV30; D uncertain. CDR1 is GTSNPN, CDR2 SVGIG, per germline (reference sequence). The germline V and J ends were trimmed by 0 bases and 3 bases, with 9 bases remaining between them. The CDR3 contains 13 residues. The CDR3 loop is CAWSVNGRYEQYF. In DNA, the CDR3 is TGTGCCTGGAGTGTGAACGGCCGCTACGAGCAGTACTTC. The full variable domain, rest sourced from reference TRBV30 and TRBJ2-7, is SQTIHQWPATLVQPVGSPLSLECTVEGTSNPNLYWYRQAAGRGLQLLFYSVGIGQISSEVPQNLSASRPQDRQFILSSKKLLLSDSGFYLCAWSVNGRYEQYFGPGTRLTVT.

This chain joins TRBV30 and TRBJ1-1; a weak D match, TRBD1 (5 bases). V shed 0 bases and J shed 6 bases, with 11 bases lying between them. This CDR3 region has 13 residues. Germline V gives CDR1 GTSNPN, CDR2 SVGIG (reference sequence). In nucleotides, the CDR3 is TGTGCCTGGAGTGTAGGGGTAGTCGCTGAAGCTTTCTTT. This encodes CAWSVGVVAEAFF.

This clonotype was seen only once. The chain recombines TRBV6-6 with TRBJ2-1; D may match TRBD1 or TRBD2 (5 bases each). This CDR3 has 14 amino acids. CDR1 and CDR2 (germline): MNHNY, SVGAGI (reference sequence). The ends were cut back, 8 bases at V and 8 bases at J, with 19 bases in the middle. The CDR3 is CASGGRDRIDEQFF. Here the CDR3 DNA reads TGTGCCAGCGGGGGTCGGGACCGGATCGATGAGCAGTTCTTC.

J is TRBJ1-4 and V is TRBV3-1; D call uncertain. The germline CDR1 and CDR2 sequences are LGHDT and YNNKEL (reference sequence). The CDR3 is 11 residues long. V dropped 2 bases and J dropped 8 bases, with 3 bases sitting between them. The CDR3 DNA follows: TGTGCCAGCAGCCAAACGGAAAAACTGTTTTTT. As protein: CASSQTEKLFF.

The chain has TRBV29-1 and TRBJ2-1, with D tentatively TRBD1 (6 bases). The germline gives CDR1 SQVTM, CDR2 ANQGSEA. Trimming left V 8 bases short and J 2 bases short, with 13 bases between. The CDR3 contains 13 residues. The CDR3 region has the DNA TGCAGCCTCACCGGGACACCCTACAATGAGCAGTTCTTC. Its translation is CSLTGTPYNEQFF.

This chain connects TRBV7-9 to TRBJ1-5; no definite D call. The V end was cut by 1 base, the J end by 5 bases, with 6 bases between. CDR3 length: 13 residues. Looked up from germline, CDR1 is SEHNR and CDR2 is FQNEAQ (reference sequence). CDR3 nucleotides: TGTGCCAGCAGCTTAGTGGCGGATCAGCCCCAGCATTTT. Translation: CASSLVADQPQHF.

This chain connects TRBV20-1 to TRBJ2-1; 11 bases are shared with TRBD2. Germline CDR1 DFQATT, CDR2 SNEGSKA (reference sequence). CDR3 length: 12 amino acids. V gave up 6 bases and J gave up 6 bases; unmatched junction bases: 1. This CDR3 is CSAGTSGNEQFF. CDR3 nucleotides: TGCAGTGCAGGGACTAGCGGCAATGAGCAGTTCTTC.

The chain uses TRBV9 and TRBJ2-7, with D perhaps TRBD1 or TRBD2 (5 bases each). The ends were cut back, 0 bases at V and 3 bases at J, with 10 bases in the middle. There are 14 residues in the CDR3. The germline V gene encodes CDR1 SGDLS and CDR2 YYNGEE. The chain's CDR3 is CASSVDGTGYEQYF. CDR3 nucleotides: TGTGCCAGCAGCGTAGATGGGACGGGCTACGAGCAGTACTTC.

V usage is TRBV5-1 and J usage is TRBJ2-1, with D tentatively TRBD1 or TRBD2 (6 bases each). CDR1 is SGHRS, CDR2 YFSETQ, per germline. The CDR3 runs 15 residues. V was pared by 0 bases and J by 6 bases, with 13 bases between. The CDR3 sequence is CASSLAGGFSNEQFF. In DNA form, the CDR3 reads TGCGCCAGCAGCTTGGCCGGGGGCTTCAGCAATGAGCAGTTCTTC.

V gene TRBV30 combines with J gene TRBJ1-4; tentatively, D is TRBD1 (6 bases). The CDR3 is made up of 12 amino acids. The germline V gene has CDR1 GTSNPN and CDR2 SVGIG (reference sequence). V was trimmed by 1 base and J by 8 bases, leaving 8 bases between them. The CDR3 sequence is CAWSERGEKLFF. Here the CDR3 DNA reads TGTGCCTGGAGTGAAAGGGGGGAAAAACTGTTTTTT.

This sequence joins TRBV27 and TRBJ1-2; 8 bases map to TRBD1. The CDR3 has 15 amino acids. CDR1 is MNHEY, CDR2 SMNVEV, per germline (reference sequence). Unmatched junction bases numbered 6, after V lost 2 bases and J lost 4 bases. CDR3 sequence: CASSLGQGWAYGYTF. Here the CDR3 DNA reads TGTGCCAGCAGTTTAGGACAGGGCTGGGCCTATGGCTACACCTTC.

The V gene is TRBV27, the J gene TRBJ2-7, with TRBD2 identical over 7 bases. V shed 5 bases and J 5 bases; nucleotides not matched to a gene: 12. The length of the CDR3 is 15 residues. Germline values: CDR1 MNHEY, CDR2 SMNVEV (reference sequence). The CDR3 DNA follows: TGTGCCAGCAGTCACCTAGATCGGGGGGTTCACGAGCAGTACTTC. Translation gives CASSHLDRGVHEQYF.

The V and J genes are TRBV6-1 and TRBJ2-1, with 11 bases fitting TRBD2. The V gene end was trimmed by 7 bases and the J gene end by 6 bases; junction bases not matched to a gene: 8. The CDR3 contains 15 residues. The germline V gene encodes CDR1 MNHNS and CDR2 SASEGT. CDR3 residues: CASTRNLAGGNEQFF. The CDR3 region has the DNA TGTGCCAGCACCAGAAATCTAGCGGGAGGCAATGAGCAGTTCTTC.